This paragraph reports one T cell receptor (beta chain). The antigen remains unidentified. TCRdb re-called the 5' RACE reads through MiXCR, storing one row per CDR3 protein. The table shows over 150,000 distinct CDR3 sequences, with approximately 6.2% occurring only once. Germline CDR1 and CDR2: DFQATT and SNEGSKA (reference sequence). Trimming cost V 0 bases and J 2 bases, with 14 bases left between them. The length of the CDR3 is 16 residues. This sample was included in a study of T cells after yellow fever vaccination. Notes on the study in general: Subsequent to the booster, the majority of primary-vaccination clones reappeared (roughly 97% CD4, around 90% CD8).

The TCR originated in a man aged 18-30 years who received the YFV17D yellow fever vaccine. The chain has TRBV20-1 and TRBJ1-5; no reliable D call. The sample in question was CD4+ T cells sorted from PBMCs, obtained on the day of the first yellow fever vaccination. CDR3 protein: CSARDLLAEGNQPQHF. The CDR3 region has the DNA TGCAGTGCTAGAGACCTTCTCGCCGAGGGCAATCAGCCCCAGCATTTT.